Following are 13 T cell receptor beta chains from one sample sequenced in a study of blood T cell repertoires in COVID-19 (dated by TCRdb to about 2020). The library was prepared using the immunoSEQ multiplex PCR assay. The source is immuneACCESS, and TCRdb retained only in-frame sequences with V and J called. Part of the clones is not carried over; for the studies checked, unresolved V genes explain less than half of this, and the remainder is unexplained. The sample table lists roughly 40,000 clones, roughly 86% of them with a count of one. Over 45% of the sample is taken by the ten largest. The sequenced sample was peripheral blood. The origin of the receptors is a man between 65 and 79 years old with acute or convalescent COVID-19.

This clone appeared a few times. V usage is TRBV4-1 and J usage is TRBJ2-7; 9 bases are shared with TRBD2. Germline V gene data show CDR1 as MGHRA and CDR2 as YSYEKL. The CDR3 runs to 17 residues. The V gene end was trimmed by 0 bases and the J gene end by 1 base; junction bases not matched to a gene: 7. CDR3 in DNA: TGCGCCAGCAGCCAAGATTCACGACTAGCGGAATCCTACGAGCAGTACTTC. Translation: CASSQDSRLAESYEQYF.

The V call is TRBV11-2, the J call TRBJ2-1, with D possibly matching TRBD1 (5 bases). In germline, CDR1 is SGHAT, CDR2 FQNNGV. V lost 5 bases and J lost 6, with 14 bases in between. The CDR3 loop spans 14 amino acids. CDR3 sequence: CASSLGGRGNEQFF. The CDR3 nucleotides read TGTGCCAGCAGCCTCGGTGGTAGGGGCAATGAGCAGTTCTTC.

The genes are TRBV28 and TRBJ2-7, with D hard to call. CDR1 and CDR2 (germline): MDHEN, SYDVKM. The CDR3 covers 11 residues. V lost 11 bases, J lost 4 bases, and 12 bases lay in between. The CDR3 sequence is CAGISQYEQYF. In DNA, the CDR3 is TGTGCCGGCATCTCCCAGTACGAGCAGTACTTC.

The chain couples TRBV10-3 to TRBJ1-4; D perhaps matches TRBD1 (6 bases). Germline lookup yields CDR1 ENHRY and CDR2 SYGVKD. The length of the CDR3 is 15 residues. V lost 2 bases and J lost 0, with 7 bases in between. The CDR3 here is CAISEEGATNEKLFF. The CDR3 nucleotides read TGTGCCATCAGTGAGGAGGGGGCAACTAATGAAAAACTGTTTTTT.

V is TRBV10-3 and J is TRBJ2-7; 9 bases align to TRBD2. V trimming: 8 bases; J trimming: 2 bases; junction bases outside the gene matches: 4. CDR1 and CDR2 from the germline V gene are ENHRY and SYGVKD. The CDR3 has 13 residues. The CDR3 DNA follows: TGTGCCATCGGGACTAGCAGAACCTACGAGCAGTACTTC. It yields the protein CAIGTSRTYEQYF.

J is TRBJ1-2 and V is TRBV30; 7 bases are a match to TRBD1. Germline assignment: CDR1 GTSNPN and CDR2 SVGIG (reference sequence). This CDR3 spans 12 amino acids. Trimming removed 5 bases from V and 4 bases from J; junction bases left unmatched: 4. CDR3 protein: CAWGGQRYGYTF. The DNA of the CDR3 is TGTGCCTGGGGGGGACAGCGCTATGGCTACACCTTC.

The gene calls are TRBV19 and TRBJ1-2; D perhaps matches TRBD1 (6 bases). The germline gives CDR1 LNHDA, CDR2 SQIVND (reference sequence). V was clipped by 9 bases and J by 6 bases, with 14 bases between them. The CDR3 loop spans 12 amino acids. The DNA for the CDR3 is TGTGCCAGACATCCCAAGGGGGATGGCTACACCTTC. Translated: CARHPKGDGYTF.

This sequence joins TRBV28 and TRBJ1-4; D perhaps matches TRBD1 (6 bases). Germline V lookup: CDR1 MDHEN, CDR2 SYDVKM. Trimming shortened V by 7 bases and J by 8 bases, and 14 bases separated the two germline ends. The CDR3 totals 13 residues. The CDR3 is CASTTHREEKLFF. DNA for the CDR3: TGTGCCAGCACAACCCACAGGGAGGAAAAACTGTTTTTT. Filled out from reference TRBV28 and TRBJ1-4, the complete variable domain reads DVKVTQSSRYLVKRTGEKVFLECVQDMDHENMFWYRQDPGLGLRLIYFSYDVKMKEKGDIPEGYSVSREKKERFSLILESASTNQTSMYLCASTTHREEKLFFGSGTQLSVL.

The chain carries TRBV5-1 and TRBJ1-1, with 9 bases that match TRBD1. From germline, CDR1 is SGHRS and CDR2 YFSETQ. V was clipped by 3 bases and J by 6 bases; unmatched bases: 12. The CDR3 extends over 16 amino acids. The CDR3 DNA follows: TGCGCCAGCAGCTGGGGACAGGGCCAGGGAATGGCTGAAGCTTTCTTT. This gives the protein CASSWGQGQGMAEAFF. Filled out from reference TRBV5-1 and TRBJ1-1, the complete variable domain reads KAGVTQTPRYLIKTRGQQVTLSCSPISGHRSVSWYQQTPGQGLQFLFEYFSETQRNKGNFPGRFSGRQFSNSRSEMNVSTLELGDSALYLCASSWGQGQGMAEAFFGQGTRLTVV.

The chain links TRBV21-1 to TRBJ1-6. TRBV21-1 is described as a pseudogene. CDR3 length equals 12 residues. In nucleotides, the CDR3 is TGTGCCAGCAGCTCCCGGAGGTCACCCCTCCACTTT. Translation: CASSSRRSPLHF.

In the case of this clone: Distinct nucleotide sequences in the sample also encode this CDR3. The chain links TRBV4-3 to TRBJ2-5; a weak D match, TRBD1 (5 bases). The CDR3 runs 13 residues. The germline V gene encodes CDR1 LGHNA and CDR2 YSLEER. V lost 0 bases to trimming and J lost 3 bases, with 5 bases between them. The CDR3 is CASSQDREETQYF. CDR3 coding DNA: TGCGCCAGCAGCCAAGACAGGGAAGAGACCCAGTACTTC.

This chain uses TRBV11-3 with TRBJ1-1; unclear D gene. Trimming cost V 3 bases and J 5 bases, with 10 bases left between them. Germline values: CDR1 SGHNT, CDR2 YENEEA. The CDR3 has 13 residues. Here the CDR3 reads CASSLTTGTEAFF. CDR3 DNA sequence: TGTGCCAGCAGCTTGACAACGGGGACTGAAGCTTTCTTT. Combining the CDR3 with reference TRBV11-3 and TRBJ1-1 gives the whole variable domain EAGVVQSPRYKIIEKKQPVAFWCNPISGHNTLYWYLQNLGQGPELLIRYENEEAVDDSQLPKDRFSAERLKGVDSTLKIQPAELGDSAVYLCASSLTTGTEAFFGQGTRLTVV.

The chain carries TRBV6-4 and TRBJ2-2, with D possibly matching TRBD1 (7 bases). Trimming pared 4 bases from V and 6 bases from J, leaving 12 bases between. The CDR3 is 14 amino acids. The germline CDR1 and CDR2 sequences are MRHNA and SNTAGT. The CDR3 DNA is TGTGCCAGCAGTGGAAGCAGGGGGGCCGGGGAGCTGTTTTTT. Protein sequence: CASSGSRGAGELFF.